What follows are 9 T cell receptor beta chains derived from one specimen sequenced in a study of T cell responses to AZD1222 COVID-19 vaccine. Method: immunoSEQ multiplex PCR; TCRdb's copy keeps in-frame clones and lacks some. The data show more than 150,000 clones, with 70% to 90% seen just once and 25% to 30% held by the top ten. Sequences were derived from peripheral blood, sampled 28 days after the second AZD1222 dose. The receptor set was obtained from an adult who received the AZD1222 COVID-19 vaccine.

The chain joins TRBV29-1 to TRBJ2-2, with 12 bases matching TRBD2. The germline V gene encodes CDR1 SQVTM and CDR2 ANQGSEA. J gave up 2 bases and V 4 bases, and 2 bases lay outside the gene matches. There are 15 residues in the CDR3. The CDR3 protein is CSVGTSGINTGELFF. CDR3 DNA sequence: TGCAGCGTTGGGACTAGCGGGATTAACACCGGGGAGCTGTTTTTT.

CDR3 in amino acids: CASSSGSLPLHF. In nucleotides, the CDR3 is TGTGCCAGCAGTAGTGGGAGCTTACCCCTCCACTTT. The chain is built from TRBV28 and TRBJ1-6; D gene ambiguous. Germline CDR1 is MDHEN and CDR2 is SYDVKM. Trimming took off 5 bases at V and 12 bases at J, with 11 bases between the two ends. The length of the CDR3 is 12 residues.

The chain uses TRBV19 and TRBJ1-1; D unclear. Germline loops: CDR1 LNHDA, CDR2 SQIVND (reference sequence). CDR3 length: 18 residues. V was shortened by 5 bases and J by 0 bases, with 22 bases between the two germline ends. DNA for the CDR3: TGTGCCAGTAGTCCCTACCAGAGGCACCAGAGACTGAACACTGAAGCTTTCTTT. This gives the protein CASSPYQRHQRLNTEAFF. Full variable domain (rest looked up from reference TRBV19 and TRBJ1-1): DGGITQSPKYLFRKEGQNVTLSCEQNLNHDAMYWYRQDPGQGLRLIYYSQIVNDFQKGDIAEGYSVSREKKESFPLTVTSAQKNPTAFYLCASSPYQRHQRLNTEAFFGQGTRLTVV.

The sample holds one count of this clone. The chain links TRBV5-4 to TRBJ2-7; unclear D gene. The CDR3 totals 12 residues. The V gene lost 4 bases and the J gene lost 6 bases, with 11 bases spanning the gap. CDR1 is SGHNT and CDR2 is YYREEE in the germline V gene (reference sequence). This CDR3 is CASSRSMGEQYF. CDR3 DNA: TGTGCCAGCAGCCGAAGTATGGGCGAGCAGTACTTC.

This sequence joins TRBV9 and TRBJ2-3, with 10 positions matching TRBD2. CDR3 length equals 14 residues. Trimming took 3 bases from V and 10 from J; bases not matched to a gene: 8. CDR1 is SGDLS and CDR2 is YYNGEE in the germline V gene. The CDR3 protein is CASSAQIAGGAQYF. CDR3 sequence (DNA): TGTGCCAGCAGCGCCCAAATAGCGGGAGGTGCGCAGTATTTT.

This clone was seen once. V and J are TRBV7-9 and TRBJ1-1, with D possibly TRBD1 on 5 matching bases. V lost 5 bases and J 2 bases, leaving 15 bases between the germline ends. Germline CDR1 and CDR2: SEHNR and FQNEAQ (reference sequence). This CDR3 has 15 residues. CDR3 bases: TGTGCCAGCAGCCCAGGGTCACGGTATAACACTGAAGCTTTCTTT. Residues: CASSPGSRYNTEAFF. The full variable domain, rest sourced from reference TRBV7-9 and TRBJ1-1, is DTGVSQNPRHKITKRGQNVTFRCDPISEHNRLYWYRQTLGQGPEFLTYFQNEAQLEKSRLLSDRFSAERPKGSFSTLEIQRTEQGDSAMYLCASSPGSRYNTEAFFGQGTRLTVV.

The rearrangement links TRBV7-2 to TRBJ2-7; D possibly uses TRBD1 or TRBD2 (5 bases each). The V gene's germline CDR1 is SGHTA and CDR2 FQGNSA. V shed 6 bases and J shed 2 bases, with 17 bases lying between them. The CDR3 totals 15 residues. Here the CDR3 DNA reads TGTGCCAGCAGTCCCCTTGGGGGAGCCACCTACGAGCAGTACTTC. It translates to CASSPLGGATYEQYF.

The chain employs TRBV7-3 and TRBJ2-7; D perhaps matches TRBD2 (6 bases). Germline V CDR1 and CDR2: SGHTA, FQGTGA. This CDR3 spans 14 amino acids. Trimming took off 1 base at V and 6 bases at J, with 13 bases between the two ends. The CDR3 sequence is CASSLKGGAGEQYF. The CDR3 nucleotides read TGTGCCAGCAGCTTAAAGGGCGGGGCCGGCGAGCAGTACTTC.

This rearrangement joins TRBV3-1 (or the pseudogene TRBV3-2) to TRBJ2-3, with D perhaps being TRBD1 or TRBD2 (5 bases each). Germline loops: CDR1 LGHDT, CDR2 YNNKEL (reference sequence). V lost 4 bases to trimming and J lost 4 bases, with 15 bases between them. The CDR3 consists of 15 residues. CDR3 coding DNA: TGTGCCAGCAGCCGGGGTGGGCAGGGACCAGATACGCAGTATTTT. Residues: CASSRGGQGPDTQYF.